The 22 T cell receptor beta chains reported below all come from one sample, sequenced in a study of blood T cells in healthy people across ages. The second PCR ran roughly 7 to 12 cycles with a sample-barcoded 5' primer and J-beta primers. TCRdb called the 5' RACE reads again in MiXCR, with one record for every CDR3 protein. The sample records 600,000 or so distinct CDR3 sequences, roughly 31% being singletons. The sequenced sample was blood. These receptor sequences come from a woman older than 75 in good health.

There are many counts of this clonotype. The chain has TRBV9 and TRBJ2-7; D could derive from TRBD1 or TRBD2 (6 bases each). The CDR3 extends over 14 amino acids. CDR1 is SGDLS and CDR2 is YYNGEE in the germline V gene. V lost 4 bases to trimming and J lost 4 bases, with 15 bases between them. CDR3 sequence (DNA): TGTGCCAGCAGCCCCGCCGGGGGCCGATACGAGCAGTACTTC. Translated, it gives CASSPAGGRYEQYF.

The table lists this clonotype with a count of one. This sequence may be a read error, since a much larger clone differs from it by one base. This chain links TRBV12-3 or TRBV12-4 with TRBJ1-2; no clear D. Trimming left V 6 bases short and J 8 bases short, with 16 bases between. The CDR3 totals 13 residues. CDR3 coding DNA: TGTGCCAGCAGCCCGAAGTGGGTGTTAGGCTACACCTTC. Residues: CASSPKWVLGYTF.

Only a few counts were recorded for this clonotype. This may be a read error, as it is one base from a much larger clone. The chain links TRBV20-1 to TRBJ2-7; the D call may be TRBD1 or TRBD2 (5 bases each). Germline V gives CDR1 DFQATT, CDR2 SNEGSKA (reference sequence). There are 12 residues in the CDR3. CDR3 nucleotides: TGCAGGGCTAGAGCGGACAACTACGAGCAGTACTTC. Residues: CRARADNYEQYF.

This clonotype was seen repeatedly, ten times or more. The rearrangement joins TRBV20-1 to TRBJ2-5; D is ambiguous. The CDR3 totals 15 residues. V lost 3 bases and J lost 5, with 19 bases in between. Germline loops: CDR1 DFQATT, CDR2 SNEGSKA (reference sequence). The chain's CDR3 is CSARDNRVDGETQYF. The CDR3 DNA is TGCAGTGCTAGGGATAACCGGGTGGACGGGGAGACCCAGTACTTC.

Only a few counts were recorded for this clonotype. A much larger clone differs from this one at a single base, so this may be a read error. The rearrangement uses TRBV6-5 and TRBJ2-1, with D unclear. The assigned J gene may be wrong: the sequence end matches TRBJ2-7 better. CDR1 and CDR2 from the germline V gene are MNHEY and SVGAGI. The CDR3 consists of 15 residues. The CDR3 sequence is CASSYSGSSYNEQYF. CDR3 nucleotide sequence: TGTGCCAGCAGTTACTCGGGCAGCTCCTACAATGAGCAGTACTTC.

This clonotype was found many times. The chain couples TRBV12-3 or TRBV12-4 to TRBJ1-5; 8 bases match TRBD1. This CDR3 is 15 amino acids long. The trim removed 5 bases at V and 7 bases at J, leaving 10 bases unmatched. The CDR3 DNA reads as TGTGCCAGCAGTCAAAGCAGGGGGCTAGGGCAGCCCCAGCATTTT. Protein product: CASSQSRGLGQPQHF.

This clonotype was picked up many times. The rearrangement links TRBV12-3 or TRBV12-4 to TRBJ2-1, with 8 bases fitting TRBD1. V shed 5 bases, J shed 5 bases, and the junction held 5 bases outside the gene matches. The CDR3 extends over 14 amino acids. The CDR3 sequence: CASSTLTGDNEQFF. CDR3 nucleotide sequence: TGTGCCAGCAGTACCTTGACAGGGGACAATGAGCAGTTCTTC.

Comments on this clonotype: It may be a read error: a sequence one base away is much more abundant. This sequence joins TRBV7-2 and TRBJ2-1; 9 nucleotides align to TRBD2. Matching the DNA end better, TRBJ2-7 makes the J call doubtful. The CDR3 spans 18 residues. Germline V CDR1 and CDR2: SGHTA, FQGNSA. CDR3 sequence (DNA): TGTGCCAGCAGCTTAAATACTGGGACTAGCTTCCCCTACAATGAGCAGTACTTC. The encoded protein is CASSLNTGTSFPYNEQYF.

The chain combines TRBV14 with TRBJ2-2, with a tentative D call TRBD2 (6 bases). V was clipped by 3 bases and J by 0 bases, with 14 bases between them. Germline V gene sequence: CDR1 SGHDN, CDR2 FVKESK. The CDR3 is made up of 17 amino acids. The CDR3 coding sequence is TGTGCCAGCAGCCAGATTGGAGGGGCGGCGAACACCGGGGAGCTGTTTTTT. It specifies CASSQIGGAANTGELFF.

The V call is TRBV5-1, the J call TRBJ2-4; D is perhaps TRBD2 (7 bases). The germline V and J ends were trimmed by 7 bases and 13 bases, with 15 bases remaining between them. This CDR3 contains 11 residues. CDR1 and CDR2 from the germline V gene are SGHRS and YFSETQ. This CDR3 reads CASWGGEEQYF. Written as DNA, the CDR3 is TGCGCCAGCTGGGGGGGCGAGGAGCAGTACTTC.

The chain has TRBV28 and TRBJ2-5; possibly TRBD1 or TRBD2 for D (5 bases each). Germline V gives CDR1 MDHEN, CDR2 SYDVKM. Trimming took 5 bases from V and 11 from J, leaving 24 bases between them. This CDR3 contains 15 residues. The CDR3 region has the DNA TGTGCCAGCAGTCCCTCAGGGACGGGGTACTACGGGCAGTACTTC. Encoded protein: CASSPSGTGYYGQYF. The full variable domain, with the rest looked up from reference TRBV28 and TRBJ2-5, is DVKVTQSSRYLVKRTGEKVFLECVQDMDHENMFWYRQDPGLGLRLIYFSYDVKMKEKGDIPEGYSVSREKKERFSLILESASTNQTSMYLCASSPSGTGYYGQYFGPGTRLLVL.

This clonotype was detected ten times or more. The V and J genes are TRBV7-8 and TRBJ2-3; 13 bases are shared with TRBD2. This CDR3 region has 15 residues. J gave up 4 bases and V 2 bases, and 0 bases lay outside the gene matches. CDR1 and CDR2 (germline): SGHVS, FQNEAQ. CDR3 DNA sequence: TGTGCCAGCAGCTTAACTAGCGGGGGGGCAGATACGCAGTATTTT. Encoded protein: CASSLTSGGADTQYF.

This clonotype came up many times. The V and J genes are TRBV5-1 and TRBJ2-3, with D perhaps TRBD1 (6 bases). This CDR3 is built from 15 residues. The V end lost 3 bases, the J end lost 3 bases, and 14 bases lay between the germline ends. In germline, CDR1 is SGHRS, CDR2 YFSETQ. The CDR3 region has the DNA TGCGCCAGCAGCTCCGGGACATACGGGACAGATACGCAGTATTTT. Its protein is CASSSGTYGTDTQYF.

In its sample, this clonotype was seen many times. V usage is TRBV12-3 or TRBV12-4 and J usage is TRBJ2-1, with D possibly matching TRBD2 (7 bases). Trimming removed 2 bases at V and 4 bases at J, with 18 bases between. The CDR3 has 17 residues. DNA of the CDR3: TGTGCCAGCAGTTTACCAATCCTCCGGGGGGCGTACAATGAGCAGTTCTTC. This codes for CASSLPILRGAYNEQFF.

The chain combines TRBV12-3 or TRBV12-4 with TRBJ1-1; TRBD1 might be the D (5 bases). This CDR3 spans 14 amino acids. Deletions cut 2 bases from V and 4 bases from J, with 11 bases between. The CDR3 DNA is TGTGCCAGCAGTTTAAGGGACCGGGGCACTGAAGCTTTCTTT. It specifies CASSLRDRGTEAFF.

This clonotype was observed at least ten times. The CDR3 sequence is CASSSGGRGTQYF. The CDR3 DNA reads as TGTGCCAGCAGTTCCGGGGGGCGGGGGACCCAGTACTTC. The J gene is TRBJ2-5, the V gene TRBV28; D is perhaps TRBD2 (7 bases). The CDR3 spans 13 residues. Trimming removed 4 bases at V and 7 bases at J, with 13 bases between. CDR1 and CDR2 from the germline V gene are MDHEN and SYDVKM.

The CDR3 region has the DNA TGTGCCAGTAGTTCAACCGGGACAGGGGGGCTTGAGAGGCAGTTCTTC. Encoded protein: CASSSTGTGGLERQFF. The V gene is TRBV19, the J gene TRBJ2-1; 11 bases agree with TRBD1. With V trimmed by 5 bases and J by 12 bases, 15 bases remained unmatched. The length of the CDR3 is 16 residues. Germline CDR1 and CDR2: LNHDA and SQIVND (reference sequence).

This clonotype was recorded at least ten times. CDR3 in DNA: TGCAGTGCCAGACCCCCGGAGTTTATGACGCAGTATTTT. Translation: CSARPPEFMTQYF. This rearrangement joins TRBV20-1 to TRBJ2-3; no reliable D call. Germline lookup yields CDR1 DFQATT and CDR2 SNEGSKA (reference sequence). V lost 6 bases and J lost 9, with 19 bases in between. This CDR3 region has 13 residues.

This chain joins TRBV9 and TRBJ1-1, with 8 nucleotides matching TRBD1. The CDR3 totals 12 residues. From germline, CDR1 is SGDLS and CDR2 YYNGEE. Trimming at V came to 3 bases and at J to 8 bases, leaving 3 bases not matched to a gene. The CDR3 nucleotides are TGTGCCAGCAGCGCTCAGGGGGCCGAAGCTTTCTTT. Translated: CASSAQGAEAFF.

At least ten counts were recorded for this clonotype. The V gene is TRBV6-2 or TRBV6-3, the J gene TRBJ2-4, with 9 positions matching TRBD2. The CDR3 loop spans 14 amino acids. The trim removed 7 bases at V and 5 bases at J, leaving 6 bases unmatched. CDR1 and CDR2 (germline): MNHEY, SVGEGT. DNA of the CDR3: TGTGCCAGCACTCCTACTAGCGGGCAAAACATTCAGTACTTC. It yields the protein CASTPTSGQNIQYF.

There are many counts of this clonotype. The chain links TRBV28 to TRBJ1-2, with 11 positions matching TRBD1. The V gene's germline CDR1 is MDHEN and CDR2 SYDVKM. CDR3 size: 16 residues. Trimming cost V 8 bases and J 2 bases; bases outside gene matches: 10. CDR3 protein: CASYSTGQGVNYGYTF. Here the CDR3 DNA reads TGTGCCAGCTATAGTACGGGACAGGGGGTGAACTATGGCTACACCTTC.

This clonotype was found a few times. The rearrangement links TRBV29-1 to TRBJ2-1; TRBD2 matches 12 bases. The V and J ends lost 4 bases and 2 bases, in that order; junction bases with no gene match: 6. Germline V lookup: CDR1 SQVTM, CDR2 ANQGSEA. This CDR3 has 16 residues. This chain's CDR3 is CSVASSGGVAYNEQFF. The CDR3 DNA sequence: TGCAGCGTTGCTTCTAGCGGGGGGGTGGCCTACAATGAGCAGTTCTTC.